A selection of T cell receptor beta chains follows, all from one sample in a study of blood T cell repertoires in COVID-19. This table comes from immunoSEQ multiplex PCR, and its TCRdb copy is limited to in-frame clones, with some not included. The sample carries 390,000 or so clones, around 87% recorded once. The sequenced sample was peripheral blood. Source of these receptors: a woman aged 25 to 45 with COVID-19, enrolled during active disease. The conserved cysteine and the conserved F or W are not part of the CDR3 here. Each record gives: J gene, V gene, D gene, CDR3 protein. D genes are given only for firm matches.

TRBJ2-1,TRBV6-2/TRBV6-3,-,ASSLPGMGSYNEQF
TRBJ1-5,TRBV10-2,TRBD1,ASRTGTGNQPQH
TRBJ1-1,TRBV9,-,ASSVAVSGNTEAF
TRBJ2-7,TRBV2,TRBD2,ASTRLAGGPGEQY
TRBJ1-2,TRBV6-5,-,ASSYSPAGSYYGYT
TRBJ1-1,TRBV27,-,ASTSRVRGTEAF
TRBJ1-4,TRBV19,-,ASSGRQLATNEKLF
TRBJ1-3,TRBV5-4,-,ASSLGPGNTIY
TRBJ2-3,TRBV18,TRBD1,ASSPSNRGQTDTQY
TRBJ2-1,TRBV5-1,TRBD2,ASSLGLAGAFYNNEQF
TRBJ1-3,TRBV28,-,ASSGSGGSAPGNTIY
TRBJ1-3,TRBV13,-,ASSPGAEGGNTIY
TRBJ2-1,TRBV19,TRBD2,ASSRSGSGRVYNEQF
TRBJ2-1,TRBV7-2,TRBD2,ASSLAASGSWNEQF
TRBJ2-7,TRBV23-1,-,ASSRHRAEQY
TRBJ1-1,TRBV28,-,ASSPIRQNTEAF
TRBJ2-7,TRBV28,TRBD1,ASAHGTGSYEQY
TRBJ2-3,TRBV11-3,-,ASSPLPTDTQY
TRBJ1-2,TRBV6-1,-,ASSSGVNYGYT
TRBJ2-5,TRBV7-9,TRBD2,ASSFGLAGEGETQY
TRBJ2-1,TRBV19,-,ASRGGGYYNEQF
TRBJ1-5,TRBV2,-,ATWDSYSNQPQH
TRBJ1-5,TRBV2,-,ASNGPNSNQPQH
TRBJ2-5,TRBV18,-,ASSPEARGETQY
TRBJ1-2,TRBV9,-,ASSVGQSSNYGYT
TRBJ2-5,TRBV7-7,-,ASSTLTGLGQETQY
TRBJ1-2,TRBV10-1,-,ASSESGLHGYT
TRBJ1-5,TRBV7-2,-,ASSQGGGQPQH
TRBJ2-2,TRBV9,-,ASSVVGVGELF
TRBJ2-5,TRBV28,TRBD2,ASSSYQTSGQETQY
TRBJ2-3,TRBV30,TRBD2,ACPLAGVGDTQY
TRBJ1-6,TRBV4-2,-,ASSQEAWQGSSPLH
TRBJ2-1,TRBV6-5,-,ASSQTQSSYNEQF
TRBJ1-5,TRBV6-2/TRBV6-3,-,ASSYRIGGNQPQH
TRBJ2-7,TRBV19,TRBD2,ASSIDPSGSLPEQY
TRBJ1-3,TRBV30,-,AWSAGTGNTIY
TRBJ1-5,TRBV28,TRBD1,ASSLSLGTGVLGNQPQH
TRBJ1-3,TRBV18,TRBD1,ASSPRDSGNTIY
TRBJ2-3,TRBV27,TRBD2,ASSLTRLAGDPDTQY
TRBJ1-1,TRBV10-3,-,AIRKGGGGGHTEAF
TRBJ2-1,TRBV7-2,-,ASRPRESLYNEQF
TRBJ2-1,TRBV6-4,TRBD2,ASSVQAGTSNEQF
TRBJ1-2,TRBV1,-,TSSLRGQGYGYT
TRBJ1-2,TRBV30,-,AWSGRYGYT
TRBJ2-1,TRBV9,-,ASSVRLDNEQF
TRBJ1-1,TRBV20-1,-,SASPVATEAF
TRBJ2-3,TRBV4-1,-,ASSPNGVQGFDTQY
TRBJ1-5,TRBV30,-,AWSSRRTNQPQH
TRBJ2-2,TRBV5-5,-,ASSQAVTGELF
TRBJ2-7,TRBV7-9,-,ASSLDASTYEQY